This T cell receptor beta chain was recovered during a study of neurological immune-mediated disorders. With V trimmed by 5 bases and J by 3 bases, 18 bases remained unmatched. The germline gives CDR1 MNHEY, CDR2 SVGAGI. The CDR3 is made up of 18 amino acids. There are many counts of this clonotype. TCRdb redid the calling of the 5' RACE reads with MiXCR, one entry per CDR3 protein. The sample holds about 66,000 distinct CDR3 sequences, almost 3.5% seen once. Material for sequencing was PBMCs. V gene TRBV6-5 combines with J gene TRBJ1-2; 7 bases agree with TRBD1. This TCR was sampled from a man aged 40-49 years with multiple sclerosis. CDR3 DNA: TGTGCCAGCAGTCACCCGGACAGGAGCAATGGGCCAGACTATGGCTACACCTTC. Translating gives CASSHPDRSNGPDYGYTF.